Included here is one T cell receptor (beta chain) sequence, with context. The sample belongs to a study of blood T cell repertoires in COVID-19. Losses at the gene ends were 6 bases for V and 8 bases for J; bases not matched to a gene: 4. Germline lookup yields CDR1 SNHLY and CDR2 FYNNEI. CDR3 size: 13 residues. Study processing details: Amplification of reference gene primers was used by the study to estimate nucleated cell counts. Data came from immunoSEQ multiplex PCR; TCRdb stores just in-frame clones and leaves some out. The D gene and trimming were derived from the DNA, and the V and J assignments and clone size from that table. The profile covers approximately 200,000 clones, with roughly 84% appearing a single time and approximately 2.6% taken by the ten largest.

Sequenced material: peripheral blood. The rearrangement joins TRBV2 to TRBJ1-2, with 12 bases lining up with TRBD1. The sequence was collected from a man between 45 and 60 years old who had recovered from COVID-19. In DNA form, the CDR3 reads TGTGCCAGCAGCCGGGACAGGGGGCGAGGCTACACCTTC. Amino acids: CASSRDRGRGYTF. Using reference TRBV2 and TRBJ1-2 for the parts outside the CDR3, the full variable domain is EPEVTQTPSHQVTQMGQEVILRCVPISNHLYFYWYRQILGQKVEFLVSFYNNEISEKSEIFDDQFSVERPDGSNFTLKIRSTKLEDSAMYFCASSRDRGRGYTFGSGTRLTVV.